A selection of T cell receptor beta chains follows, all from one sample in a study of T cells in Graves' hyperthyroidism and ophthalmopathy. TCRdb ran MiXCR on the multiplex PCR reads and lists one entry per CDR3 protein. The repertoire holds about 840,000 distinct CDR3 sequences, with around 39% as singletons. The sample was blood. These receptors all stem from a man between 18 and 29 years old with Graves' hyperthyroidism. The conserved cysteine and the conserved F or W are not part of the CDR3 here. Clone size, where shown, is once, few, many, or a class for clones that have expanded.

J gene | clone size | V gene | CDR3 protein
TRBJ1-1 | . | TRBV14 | ASSHPGNGTEAF
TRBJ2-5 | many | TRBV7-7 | ASSSGGLETQY
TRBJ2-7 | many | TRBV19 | ASSMGLAEIYEQY
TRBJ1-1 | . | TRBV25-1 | ASSQGWLGTEAF
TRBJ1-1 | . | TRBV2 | ASGTLGNTEAF
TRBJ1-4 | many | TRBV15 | ATSSFDSSEKLF
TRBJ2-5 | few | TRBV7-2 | ASSPRPDRGRRETQY
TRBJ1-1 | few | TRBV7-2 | ASSHDERGSTEAF
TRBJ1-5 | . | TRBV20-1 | SAPALEGNQPQH
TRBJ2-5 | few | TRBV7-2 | ASSLMIAGGGETQY
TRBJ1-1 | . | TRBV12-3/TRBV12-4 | ASSPNQGGTEAF
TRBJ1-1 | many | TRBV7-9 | ASSLGLTDTEAF
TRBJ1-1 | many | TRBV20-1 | SALREGATEAF
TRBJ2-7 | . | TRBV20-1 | SARDPTEGQY
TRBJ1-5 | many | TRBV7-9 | ASSPTDGYNQPQH
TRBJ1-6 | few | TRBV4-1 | ASSQDPGFNSPLH
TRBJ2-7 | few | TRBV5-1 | ASGWTGGAKGSYEQY
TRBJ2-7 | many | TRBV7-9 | ASSYRTSGNEQY
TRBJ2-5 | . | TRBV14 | ASSQGDLYQETQY
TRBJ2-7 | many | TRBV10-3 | AISESGTANNYEQY
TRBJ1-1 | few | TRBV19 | ASSAGDRAF
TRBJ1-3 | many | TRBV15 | ATSSQAYSGNTIY
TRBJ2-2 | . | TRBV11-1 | ASSVDERMNTGELF
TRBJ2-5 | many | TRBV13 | ASSFGALQETQY
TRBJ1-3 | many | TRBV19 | ASSMDSSFGNTIY
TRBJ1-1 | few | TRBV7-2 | ASSLPRTGDGDTEAF
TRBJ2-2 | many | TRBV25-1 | ASSAGQGFPGELF